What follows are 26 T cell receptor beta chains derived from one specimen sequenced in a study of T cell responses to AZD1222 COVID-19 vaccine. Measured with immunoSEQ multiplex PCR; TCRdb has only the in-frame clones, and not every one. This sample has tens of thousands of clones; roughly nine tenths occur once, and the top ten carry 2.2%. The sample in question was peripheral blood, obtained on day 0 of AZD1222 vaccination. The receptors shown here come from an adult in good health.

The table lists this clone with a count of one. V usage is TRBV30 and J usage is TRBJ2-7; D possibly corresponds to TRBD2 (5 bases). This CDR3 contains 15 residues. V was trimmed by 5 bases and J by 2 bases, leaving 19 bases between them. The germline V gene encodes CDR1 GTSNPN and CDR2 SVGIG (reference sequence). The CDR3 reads CAWGSTRLQTYEQYF. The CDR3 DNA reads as TGTGCCTGGGGGAGCACCAGGCTCCAAACCTACGAGCAGTACTTC.

DNA for the CDR3: TGCGCCAGCAGTCAGCTGGAGACCCAGTACTTC. This sequence encodes CASSQLETQYF. This chain uses TRBV23-1 with TRBJ2-5; D remains ambiguous. TRBV23-1 is an ORF for which the function is uncertain. Deletions cut 3 bases from V and 5 bases from J, with 4 bases between. This CDR3 has 11 residues.

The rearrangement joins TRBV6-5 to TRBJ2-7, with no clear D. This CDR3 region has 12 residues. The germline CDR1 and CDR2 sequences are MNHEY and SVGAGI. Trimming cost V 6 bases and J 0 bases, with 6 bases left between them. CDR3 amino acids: CASSTHSYEQYF. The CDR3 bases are TGTGCCAGCAGCACTCACTCCTACGAGCAGTACTTC.

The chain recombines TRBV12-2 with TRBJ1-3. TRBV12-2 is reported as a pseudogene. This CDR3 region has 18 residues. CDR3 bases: TGTGCAAGTCGCTTAGGGGCGGCCGGTCTCCGCTCTGGAAACACCATATATTTT. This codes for CASRLGAAGLRSGNTIYF.

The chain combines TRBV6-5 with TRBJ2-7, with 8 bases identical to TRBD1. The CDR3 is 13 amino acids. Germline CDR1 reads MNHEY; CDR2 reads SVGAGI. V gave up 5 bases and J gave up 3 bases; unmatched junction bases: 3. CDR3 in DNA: TGTGCCAGCAGTCGACAGGGGAACTACGAGCAGTACTTC. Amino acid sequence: CASSRQGNYEQYF.

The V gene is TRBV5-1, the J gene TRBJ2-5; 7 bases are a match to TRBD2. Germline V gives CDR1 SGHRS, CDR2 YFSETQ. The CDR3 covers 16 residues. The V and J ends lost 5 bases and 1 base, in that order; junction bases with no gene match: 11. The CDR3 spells CASRLGGAGSQETQYF. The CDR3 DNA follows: TGCGCCAGCAGGCTGGGGGGAGCGGGGAGCCAAGAGACCCAGTACTTC.

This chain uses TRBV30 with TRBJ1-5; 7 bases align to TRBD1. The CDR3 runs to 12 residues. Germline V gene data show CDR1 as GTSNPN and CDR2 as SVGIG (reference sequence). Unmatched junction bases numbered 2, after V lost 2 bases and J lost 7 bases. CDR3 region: CAWSNRGQPQHF. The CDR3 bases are TGTGCCTGGAGTAACAGGGGCCAGCCCCAGCATTTT.

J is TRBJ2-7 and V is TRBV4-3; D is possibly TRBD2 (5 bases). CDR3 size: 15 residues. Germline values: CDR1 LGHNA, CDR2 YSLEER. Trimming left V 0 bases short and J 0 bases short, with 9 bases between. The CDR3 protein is CASSQEDFPSYEQYF. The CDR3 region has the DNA TGCGCCAGCAGCCAAGAGGACTTTCCCTCCTACGAGCAGTACTTC.

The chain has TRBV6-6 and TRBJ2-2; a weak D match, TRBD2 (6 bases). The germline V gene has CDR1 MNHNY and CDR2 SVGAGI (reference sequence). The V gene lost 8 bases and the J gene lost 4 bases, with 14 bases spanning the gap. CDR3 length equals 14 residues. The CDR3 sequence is CASRIEGGTGELFF. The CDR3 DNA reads TGTGCCAGCCGGATTGAGGGAGGCACCGGGGAGCTGTTTTTT.

The CDR3 DNA reads TGTGCCATCAGAACGACAGCGTATAACACTGAAGCTTTCTTT. It encodes CAIRTTAYNTEAFF. The chain employs TRBV10-3 and TRBJ1-1; possible D gene TRBD1, 5 bases. Germline CDR1 ENHRY, CDR2 SYGVKD. Trimming removed 6 bases from V and 2 bases from J, with 13 bases in between. This CDR3 contains 14 residues.

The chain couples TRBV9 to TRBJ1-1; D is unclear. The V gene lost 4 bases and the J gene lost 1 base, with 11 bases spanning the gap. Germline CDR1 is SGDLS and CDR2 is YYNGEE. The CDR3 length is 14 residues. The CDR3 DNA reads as TGTGCCAGCAGCCTCTCCGGCCCGAACACTGAAGCTTTCTTT. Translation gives CASSLSGPNTEAFF. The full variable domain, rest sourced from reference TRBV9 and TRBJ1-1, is DSGVTQTPKHLITATGQRVTLRCSPRSGDLSVYWYQQSLDQGLQFLIQYYNGEERAKGNILERFSAQQFPDLHSELNLSSLELGDSALYFCASSLSGPNTEAFFGQGTRLTVV.

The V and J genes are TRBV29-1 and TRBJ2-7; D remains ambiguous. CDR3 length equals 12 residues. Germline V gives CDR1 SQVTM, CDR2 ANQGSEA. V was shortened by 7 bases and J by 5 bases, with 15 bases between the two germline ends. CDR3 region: CSGIDWSNEQYF. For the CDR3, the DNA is TGCAGCGGAATCGACTGGTCAAACGAGCAGTACTTC.

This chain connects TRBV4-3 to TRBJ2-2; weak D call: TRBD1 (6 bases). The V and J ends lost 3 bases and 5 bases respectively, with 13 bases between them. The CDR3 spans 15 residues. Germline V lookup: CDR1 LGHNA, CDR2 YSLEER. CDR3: CASSHYKTGTGELFF. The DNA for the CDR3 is TGCGCCAGCAGCCACTACAAAACAGGGACCGGGGAGCTGTTTTTT.

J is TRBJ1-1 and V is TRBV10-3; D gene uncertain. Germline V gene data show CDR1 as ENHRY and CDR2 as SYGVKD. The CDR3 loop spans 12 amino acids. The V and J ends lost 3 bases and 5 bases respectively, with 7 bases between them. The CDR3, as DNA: TGTGCCATCAGTGACTGGGGAACTGAAGCTTTCTTT. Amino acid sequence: CAISDWGTEAFF.

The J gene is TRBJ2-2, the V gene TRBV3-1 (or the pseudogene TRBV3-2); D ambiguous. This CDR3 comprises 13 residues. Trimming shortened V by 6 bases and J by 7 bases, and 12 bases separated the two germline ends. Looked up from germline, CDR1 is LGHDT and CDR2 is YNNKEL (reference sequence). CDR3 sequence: CASSPYTDGELFF. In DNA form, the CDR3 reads TGTGCCAGCAGTCCGTACACGGACGGGGAGCTGTTTTTT.

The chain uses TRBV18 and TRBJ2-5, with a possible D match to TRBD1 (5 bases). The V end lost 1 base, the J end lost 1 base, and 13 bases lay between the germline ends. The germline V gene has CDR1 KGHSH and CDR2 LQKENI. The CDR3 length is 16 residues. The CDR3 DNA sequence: TGTGCCAGCTCACCACAGGGTAGGGGCGGCCAAGAGACCCAGTACTTC. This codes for CASSPQGRGGQETQYF. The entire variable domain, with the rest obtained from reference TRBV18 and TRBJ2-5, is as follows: NAGVMQNPRHLVRRRGQEARLRCSPMKGHSHVYWYRQLPEEGLKFMVYLQKENIIDESGMPKERFSAEFPKEGPSILRIQQVVRGDSAAYFCASSPQGRGGQETQYFGPGTRLLVL.

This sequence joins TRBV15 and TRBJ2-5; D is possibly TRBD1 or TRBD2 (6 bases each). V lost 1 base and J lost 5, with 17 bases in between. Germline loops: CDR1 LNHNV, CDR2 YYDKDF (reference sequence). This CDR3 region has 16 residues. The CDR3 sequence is CATSRGSMTGGETQYF. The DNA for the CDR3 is TGTGCCACCAGCAGAGGATCGATGACAGGAGGGGAGACCCAGTACTTC.

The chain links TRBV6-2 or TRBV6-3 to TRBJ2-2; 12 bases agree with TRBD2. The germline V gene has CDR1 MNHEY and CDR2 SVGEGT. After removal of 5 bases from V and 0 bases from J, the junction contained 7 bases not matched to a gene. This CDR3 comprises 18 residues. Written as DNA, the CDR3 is TGTGCCAGCAGTCAGCCGACTAGCGGGGGCCCGAACACCGGGGAGCTGTTTTTT. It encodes CASSQPTSGGPNTGELFF.

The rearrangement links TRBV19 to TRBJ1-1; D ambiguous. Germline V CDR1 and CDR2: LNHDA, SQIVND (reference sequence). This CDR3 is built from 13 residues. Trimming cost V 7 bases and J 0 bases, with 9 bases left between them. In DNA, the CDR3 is TGTGCCAGTACCCCCTATATGAACACTGAAGCTTTCTTT. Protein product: CASTPYMNTEAFF.

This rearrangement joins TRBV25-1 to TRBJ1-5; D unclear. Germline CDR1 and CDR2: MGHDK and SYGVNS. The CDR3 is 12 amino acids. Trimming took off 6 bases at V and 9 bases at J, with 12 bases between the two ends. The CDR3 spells CASSRTEGPQHF. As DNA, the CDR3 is TGTGCCAGCAGCCGAACAGAGGGGCCCCAGCATTTT.

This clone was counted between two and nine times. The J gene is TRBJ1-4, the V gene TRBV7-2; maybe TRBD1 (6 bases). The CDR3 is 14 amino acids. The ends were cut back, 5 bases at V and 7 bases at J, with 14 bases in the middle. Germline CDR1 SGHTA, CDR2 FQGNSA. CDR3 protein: CASSRNQGSEKLFF. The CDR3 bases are TGTGCCAGCAGCCGTAACCAGGGGAGTGAAAAACTGTTTTTT.

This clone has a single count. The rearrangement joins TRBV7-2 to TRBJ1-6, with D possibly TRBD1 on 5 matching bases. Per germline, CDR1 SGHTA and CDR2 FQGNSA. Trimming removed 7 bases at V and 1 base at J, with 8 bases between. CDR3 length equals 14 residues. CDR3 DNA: TGTGCCAGCAAGGGGTCGTCCTATAATTCACCCCTCCACTTT. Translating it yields CASKGSSYNSPLHF.

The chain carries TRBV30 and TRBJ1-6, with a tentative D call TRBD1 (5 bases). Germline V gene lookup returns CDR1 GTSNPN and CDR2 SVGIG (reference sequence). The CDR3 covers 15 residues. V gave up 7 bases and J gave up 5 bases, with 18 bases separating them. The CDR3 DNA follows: TGTGCCTCCCAAGGTCAGGGCCACAATAATTCACCCCTCCACTTT. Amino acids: CASQGQGHNNSPLHF.

The CDR3 bases are TGTGCCAGCGGGGGGTACGCGCGGGAGGGTTACGAGCAGTACTTC. It is translated as CASGGYAREGYEQYF. The J gene is TRBJ2-7, the V gene TRBV5-6, with 9 bases identical to TRBD2. Germline CDR1 and CDR2: SGHDT and YYEEEE. The CDR3 sequence is 15 residues long. The V gene end was trimmed by 7 bases and the J gene end by 4 bases; junction bases not matched to a gene: 12.

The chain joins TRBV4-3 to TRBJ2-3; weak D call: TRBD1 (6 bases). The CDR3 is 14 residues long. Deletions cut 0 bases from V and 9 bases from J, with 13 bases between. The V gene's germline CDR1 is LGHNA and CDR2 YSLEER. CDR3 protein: CASSQDNRVGTQYF. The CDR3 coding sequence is TGCGCCAGCAGCCAAGATAACAGGGTAGGGACGCAGTATTTT.

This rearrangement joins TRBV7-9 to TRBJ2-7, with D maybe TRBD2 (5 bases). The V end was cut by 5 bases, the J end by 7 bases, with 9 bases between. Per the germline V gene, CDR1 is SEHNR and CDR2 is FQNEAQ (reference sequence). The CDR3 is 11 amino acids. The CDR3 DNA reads TGTGCCAGCAGCACCACGGGGGAGCAGTACTTC. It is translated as CASSTTGEQYF.